This entry lists 5 T cell receptor beta chains sequenced from one sample in a study of blood T cell repertoires in COVID-19 (dated by TCRdb to the early 2020s). The library relied on the immunoSEQ multiplex PCR assay. The clones in this table, taken by TCRdb from immuneACCESS, are in-frame only. Not every clone is retained; where verified, under half of the shortfall comes from an unresolved V gene, and the cause of the rest is unknown. The sample has 150,000 to 200,000 clones on record, 85% to 90% of them singletons. The leading ten clones occupy about 7% of the sample. Material: peripheral blood. The receptor source for this set is a middle-aged man with active or convalescent COVID-19.

The chain is built from TRBV2 and TRBJ2-4, with 8 bases fitting TRBD2. The CDR3 sequence is 16 residues long. The J segment lost 0 bases and the V segment lost 11 bases, leaving 12 bases of the junction unmatched. Germline CDR1 SNHLY, CDR2 FYNNEI. Here the CDR3 DNA reads TGTGCCTCCTCGGGGCGGGGGGATATAGCCAAAAACATTCAGTACTTC. Protein product: CASSGRGDIAKNIQYF.

In this sample, this clone turned up once. The rearrangement joins TRBV27 to TRBJ2-7, with D perhaps TRBD1 (6 bases). CDR3 length equals 13 residues. Germline CDR1 MNHEY, CDR2 SMNVEV (reference sequence). V was pared by 5 bases and J by 5 bases, with 13 bases between. CDR3 amino acids: CASSATGPHEQYF. CDR3 DNA sequence: TGTGCCAGCAGTGCCACAGGGCCTCACGAGCAGTACTTC.

This chain joins TRBV2 and TRBJ1-2; D ambiguous. The CDR3 contains 15 residues. Trimming shortened V by 1 base and J by 6 bases, and 15 bases separated the two germline ends. CDR1 and CDR2 from the germline V gene are SNHLY and FYNNEI. The CDR3 protein is CASSEGSGLVDGYTF. Written as DNA, the CDR3 is TGTGCCAGCAGTGAAGGGAGCGGCCTGGTGGATGGCTACACCTTC. The full variable domain, in which reference TRBV2 and TRBJ1-2 provide the parts outside the CDR3, is EPEVTQTPSHQVTQMGQEVILRCVPISNHLYFYWYRQILGQKVEFLVSFYNNEISEKSEIFDDQFSVERPDGSNFTLKIRSTKLEDSAMYFCASSEGSGLVDGYTFGSGTRLTVV.

The chain joins TRBV19 to TRBJ2-2; weak D call: TRBD2 (7 bases). Germline values: CDR1 LNHDA, CDR2 SQIVND (reference sequence). This CDR3 region has 16 residues. The V gene lost 7 bases and the J gene lost 3 bases, with 18 bases spanning the gap. The CDR3, as DNA: TGTGCCAGTATACTGGGGGGGACACAGCACACCGGGGAGCTGTTTTTT. It codes for CASILGGTQHTGELFF.

This chain connects TRBV18 to TRBJ1-1, with 7 bases identical to TRBD1. Germline assignment: CDR1 KGHSH and CDR2 LQKENI. The CDR3 totals 14 residues. Unmatched junction bases numbered 3, after V lost 2 bases and J lost 3 bases. Written as DNA, the CDR3 is TGTGCCAGCTCACCAACCACAGGGGACACTGAAGCTTTCTTT. Protein: CASSPTTGDTEAFF.